This TCR beta chain appears in the sequencing data of a study of blood T cell repertoires in COVID-19. Study background: Acute and convalescent COVID-19 samples came from the United States, Italy and Spain.

During active infection, Seattle patients enrolled and were then monitored through disease. Clones were sequenced by immunoSEQ multiplex PCR, and TCRdb holds only the in-frame ones, with some missing. Found here are 380,000 or so clones, 75% to 90% of them singletons; the top ten hold about 7.6%. Losses at the gene ends were 10 bases for V and 7 bases for J; bases not matched to a gene: 5. Germline values: CDR1 MNHEY, CDR2 SVGAGI. The length of the CDR3 is 13 residues. The material sequenced was peripheral blood. This sequence was found in a woman aged 55 to 70 with COVID-19, enrolled during active disease. The V and J genes are TRBV6-5 and TRBJ1-6; 9 bases align to TRBD1. The CDR3 DNA reads TGTGCCACCGGACAGGGGATCAATTCACCCCTCCACTTT. Its protein product is CATGQGINSPLHF.